The rows below give T cell receptor beta chains drawn from one sample of a study of cytomegalovirus exposure and HLA in healthy donors. Clones were sequenced by immunoSEQ multiplex PCR, and TCRdb holds only the in-frame ones, with some missing. The repertoire holds about 130,000 clones, with around four fifths as singletons. The sequencing sample was made of PBMCs. Source of these receptors: a man younger than 45 in good health and CMV-seronegative. Each CDR3 is given with its conserved first and last residue. A D gene is named only where the DNA matches it firmly. Size tells how often a clone was seen (once, few, many) or the class of an expanded clone, and some rows leave it out.

clone size: -; CDR3 length: 12; V gene: TRBV7-2; J gene: TRBJ2-2; D gene: -; CDR3 protein: CASSPTHGELFF; CDR3 DNA: TGTGCCAGCAGCCCTACGCACGGGGAGCTGTTTTTT
clone size: -; CDR3 length: 18; V gene: TRBV4-3; J gene: TRBJ2-1; D gene: -; CDR3 protein: CASSQDLGLASSLNEQFF; CDR3 DNA: TGCGCCAGCAGCCAAGATCTAGGGCTAGCGTCTAGCCTCAATGAGCAGTTCTTC
clone size: -; CDR3 length: 16; V gene: TRBV7-2; J gene: TRBJ1-1; D gene: TRBD1; CDR3 protein: CASSPTGGLGSTEAFF; CDR3 DNA: TGTGCCAGCAGCCCAACAGGGGGGTTGGGGAGCACTGAAGCTTTCTTT
clone size: -; CDR3 length: 14; V gene: TRBV6-5; J gene: TRBJ1-1; D gene: -; CDR3 protein: CASLRGRSNTEAFF; CDR3 DNA: TGTGCCAGCCTAAGGGGCAGGTCGAACACTGAAGCTTTCTTT
clone size: -; CDR3 length: 13; V gene: TRBV5-8; J gene: TRBJ1-1; D gene: -; CDR3 protein: CASMPEGKREAFF; CDR3 DNA: TGTGCCAGCATGCCCGAGGGAAAGCGGGAAGCTTTCTTT
clone size: once; CDR3 length: 17; V gene: TRBV7-9; J gene: TRBJ1-6; D gene: -; CDR3 protein: CASSLLPRGFLPSPLHF; CDR3 DNA: TGTGCCAGCAGCTTACTTCCACGGGGGTTCCTCCCTTCACCCCTCCACTTT
clone size: -; CDR3 length: 13; V gene: TRBV27; J gene: TRBJ2-1; D gene: -; CDR3 protein: CASGWLTRSEQFF; CDR3 DNA: TGTGCCAGCGGCTGGCTGACTCGAAGTGAGCAGTTCTTC
clone size: few; CDR3 length: 13; V gene: TRBV2; J gene: TRBJ1-1; D gene: -; CDR3 protein: CASSGRGYTEAFF; CDR3 DNA: TGTGCCAGCAGTGGAAGGGGGTACACTGAAGCTTTCTTT
clone size: -; CDR3 length: 16; V gene: TRBV19; J gene: TRBJ2-5; D gene: -; CDR3 protein: CASSRDSRGGQETQYF; CDR3 DNA: TGTGCCAGTAGTAGGGATAGCAGAGGGGGCCAAGAGACCCAGTACTTC
clone size: -; CDR3 length: 12; V gene: TRBV5-1; J gene: TRBJ1-1; D gene: -; CDR3 protein: CASSLGEEEAFF; CDR3 DNA: TGCGCCAGCAGCTTGGGTGAGGAGGAAGCTTTCTTT
clone size: -; CDR3 length: 16; V gene: TRBV16; J gene: TRBJ2-7; D gene: TRBD2; CDR3 protein: CASSQALAGGAYEQYF; CDR3 DNA: TGTGCCAGCAGCCAAGCCCTAGCGGGTGGGGCCTACGAGCAGTACTTC
clone size: -; CDR3 length: 15; V gene: TRBV7-8; J gene: TRBJ2-7; D gene: -; CDR3 protein: CASSLSDFAAYEQYF; CDR3 DNA: TGTGCCAGCAGCTTATCGGACTTTGCAGCCTACGAGCAGTACTTC
clone size: -; CDR3 length: 15; V gene: TRBV4-2; J gene: TRBJ2-5; D gene: TRBD2; CDR3 protein: CASMPRWGGQETQYF; CDR3 DNA: TGTGCCAGCATGCCCCGTTGGGGGGGCCAAGAGACCCAGTACTTC
clone size: -; CDR3 length: 13; V gene: TRBV5-1; J gene: TRBJ2-5; D gene: TRBD1; CDR3 protein: CASSLTGGETQYF; CDR3 DNA: TGCGCCAGCAGCTTGACAGGGGGCGAGACCCAGTACTTC
clone size: -; CDR3 length: 15; V gene: TRBV7-7; J gene: TRBJ2-5; D gene: TRBD1; CDR3 protein: CASSLTGTVQETQYF; CDR3 DNA: TGTGCTAGCAGCTTAACCGGGACAGTCCAAGAGACCCAGTACTTC
clone size: -; CDR3 length: 12; V gene: TRBV29-1; J gene: TRBJ2-7; D gene: -; CDR3 protein: CSVRTTLYEQYF; CDR3 DNA: TGCAGCGTGAGAACGACACTCTACGAGCAGTACTTC
clone size: -; CDR3 length: 14; V gene: TRBV18; J gene: TRBJ2-7; D gene: -; CDR3 protein: CASSPQRFSYEQYF; CDR3 DNA: TGTGCCAGCTCACCACAGCGTTTCTCCTACGAGCAGTACTTC
clone size: -; CDR3 length: 15; V gene: TRBV9; J gene: TRBJ1-3; D gene: -; CDR3 protein: CASSEGGAPRNTIYF; CDR3 DNA: TGTGCCAGCAGCGAGGGGGGGGCACCTAGAAACACCATATATTTT
clone size: -; CDR3 length: 13; V gene: TRBV27; J gene: TRBJ1-1; D gene: -; CDR3 protein: CASSSRQWAEAFF; CDR3 DNA: TGTGCCAGCAGTTCTCGACAGTGGGCTGAAGCTTTCTTT
clone size: -; CDR3 length: 16; V gene: TRBV7-2; J gene: TRBJ2-5; D gene: -; CDR3 protein: CASSRTKTGHQETQYF; CDR3 DNA: TGTGCCAGCAGCCGCACTAAAACAGGGCATCAAGAGACCCAGTACTTC
clone size: -; CDR3 length: 13; V gene: TRBV10-3; J gene: TRBJ1-2; D gene: -; CDR3 protein: CAISDSGQPGYTF; CDR3 DNA: TGTGCCATCAGTGACTCCGGACAGCCGGGCTACACCTTC
clone size: -; CDR3 length: 14; V gene: TRBV9; J gene: TRBJ1-1; D gene: -; CDR3 protein: CASSVVALNTEAFF; CDR3 DNA: TGTGCCAGCAGCGTAGTGGCCTTGAACACTGAAGCTTTCTTT
clone size: few; CDR3 length: 17; V gene: TRBV4-3; J gene: TRBJ1-1; D gene: -; CDR3 protein: CASSQDAFGQKNTEAFF; CDR3 DNA: TGCGCCAGCAGCCAAGATGCCTTTGGACAGAAGAACACTGAAGCTTTCTTT
clone size: -; CDR3 length: 15; V gene: TRBV7-2; J gene: TRBJ2-5; D gene: -; CDR3 protein: CASSLKSGGQETQYF; CDR3 DNA: TGTGCCAGCAGCTTGAAAAGTGGGGGGCAAGAGACCCAGTACTTC
clone size: -; CDR3 length: 14; V gene: TRBV5-4; J gene: TRBJ2-7; D gene: -; CDR3 protein: CASSRGIDLYEQYF; CDR3 DNA: TGTGCCAGCAGCCGGGGGATAGACCTCTACGAGCAGTACTTC
clone size: -; CDR3 length: 16; V gene: TRBV4-3; J gene: TRBJ2-7; D gene: TRBD1; CDR3 protein: CASSQDWDSFSYEQYF; CDR3 DNA: TGCGCCAGCAGCCAAGATTGGGACAGCTTCTCCTACGAGCAGTACTTC
clone size: -; CDR3 length: 14; V gene: TRBV4-1; J gene: TRBJ1-1; D gene: -; CDR3 protein: CASSRYAGNAEAFF; CDR3 DNA: TGCGCCAGCAGCCGGTACGCGGGGAACGCTGAAGCTTTCTTT
clone size: -; CDR3 length: 13; V gene: TRBV5-4; J gene: TRBJ1-1; D gene: -; CDR3 protein: CASSPIGGTEAFF; CDR3 DNA: TGTGCCAGCAGCCCTATAGGGGGCACTGAAGCTTTCTTT
clone size: -; CDR3 length: 12; V gene: TRBV19; J gene: TRBJ2-7; D gene: -; CDR3 protein: CASSIGAGTHHF; CDR3 DNA: TGTGCCAGTAGTATAGGAGCCGGGACTCATCATTTC
clone size: -; CDR3 length: 15; V gene: TRBV6-4; J gene: TRBJ2-1; D gene: TRBD2; CDR3 protein: CASSPTSGSENEQFF; CDR3 DNA: TGTGCCAGCAGTCCTACTAGCGGGAGCGAGAATGAGCAGTTCTTC
clone size: -; CDR3 length: 17; V gene: TRBV4-3; J gene: TRBJ2-1; D gene: TRBD2; CDR3 protein: CASSQDLLAGGYNEQFF; CDR3 DNA: TGCGCCAGCAGCCAAGACCTTCTAGCGGGGGGTTACAATGAGCAGTTCTTC
clone size: -; CDR3 length: 14; V gene: TRBV5-5; J gene: TRBJ1-1; D gene: -; CDR3 protein: CASSLGLKNTEAFF; CDR3 DNA: TGTGCCAGCAGCTTGGGACTGAAGAACACTGAAGCTTTCTTT
clone size: -; CDR3 length: 15; V gene: TRBV27; J gene: TRBJ2-7; D gene: TRBD1; CDR3 protein: CASSTDRDGPYEQYF; CDR3 DNA: TGTGCCAGCAGCACCGACAGGGATGGTCCCTACGAGCAGTACTTC
clone size: -; CDR3 length: 16; V gene: TRBV4-2; J gene: TRBJ1-3; D gene: TRBD1; CDR3 protein: CASSRGTDISGNTIYF; CDR3 DNA: TGTGCCAGCAGCCGAGGGACAGACATCTCTGGAAACACCATATATTTT
clone size: -; CDR3 length: 15; V gene: TRBV4-1; J gene: TRBJ1-4; D gene: -; CDR3 protein: CASSPTPPVREKLFF; CDR3 DNA: TGCGCCAGCAGCCCCACTCCCCCGGTACGAGAAAAACTGTTTTTT
clone size: -; CDR3 length: 18; V gene: TRBV4-2; J gene: TRBJ2-2; D gene: TRBD2; CDR3 protein: CASSQERLAGTNTGELFF; CDR3 DNA: TGTGCCAGCAGCCAAGAGCGACTAGCGGGGACGAACACCGGGGAGCTGTTTTTT
clone size: medium-sized; CDR3 length: 15; V gene: TRBV6-5; J gene: TRBJ1-1; D gene: -; CDR3 protein: CASSSRQGRNTEAFF; CDR3 DNA: TGTGCCAGCAGTTCACGTCAGGGGAGGAACACTGAAGCTTTCTTT
clone size: -; CDR3 length: 14; V gene: TRBV5-1; J gene: TRBJ2-3; D gene: TRBD1; CDR3 protein: CASSRTGAADTQYF; CDR3 DNA: TGCGCCAGCAGCCGGACAGGGGCAGCAGATACGCAGTATTTT
clone size: once; CDR3 length: 14; V gene: TRBV30; J gene: TRBJ2-4; D gene: -; CDR3 protein: CAWRRRGKWNIQYF; CDR3 DNA: TGTGCCTGGAGGAGGAGGGGAAAGTGGAACATTCAGTACTTC
clone size: few; CDR3 length: 17; V gene: TRBV10-2; J gene: TRBJ1-5; D gene: -; CDR3 protein: CASSEPGAGAIPRPQHF; CDR3 DNA: TGCGCCAGCAGCGAACCAGGGGCGGGGGCGATCCCTCGGCCCCAGCATTTT
clone size: few; CDR3 length: 16; V gene: TRBV5-1; J gene: TRBJ2-1; D gene: TRBD2; CDR3 protein: CASSPATSGIPREQFF; CDR3 DNA: TGCGCCAGCAGCCCGGCGACTAGCGGGATTCCCCGTGAGCAGTTCTTC
clone size: -; CDR3 length: 15; V gene: TRBV6-5; J gene: TRBJ2-2; D gene: TRBD1; CDR3 protein: CASNLRQGSAGELFF; CDR3 DNA: TGTGCCAGCAACCTCCGACAGGGTAGCGCCGGGGAGCTGTTTTTT
clone size: -; CDR3 length: 17; V gene: TRBV5-1; J gene: TRBJ2-7; D gene: TRBD2; CDR3 protein: CASSLAQTSGARDEQYF; CDR3 DNA: TGCGCCAGCAGCTTGGCCCAGACTAGCGGGGCGCGGGACGAGCAGTACTTC
clone size: -; CDR3 length: 14; V gene: TRBV18; J gene: TRBJ2-3; D gene: TRBD1; CDR3 protein: CASSTTTGADTQYF; CDR3 DNA: TGTGCCAGCTCAACAACGACAGGGGCAGATACGCAGTATTTT
clone size: -; CDR3 length: 14; V gene: TRBV19; J gene: TRBJ1-5; D gene: -; CDR3 protein: CASSIVGGSQPQHF; CDR3 DNA: TGTGCCAGTAGTATAGTTGGAGGGAGTCAGCCCCAGCATTTT
clone size: -; CDR3 length: 14; V gene: TRBV6-1; J gene: TRBJ1-4; D gene: TRBD1; CDR3 protein: CASSRQGLSEKLFF; CDR3 DNA: TGTGCCAGCAGTAGACAGGGATTGAGTGAAAAACTGTTTTTT
clone size: -; CDR3 length: 16; V gene: TRBV6-5; J gene: TRBJ2-1; D gene: -; CDR3 protein: CASSYSTGGSYNEQFF; CDR3 DNA: TGTGCCAGCAGTTACTCAACCGGCGGCTCCTACAATGAGCAGTTCTTC
clone size: once; CDR3 length: 18; V gene: TRBV9; J gene: TRBJ2-6; D gene: -; CDR3 protein: CASSVATGTPFGANVLTF; CDR3 DNA: TGTGCCAGCAGCGTAGCTACAGGCACCCCCTTTGGGGCCAACGTCCTGACTTTC
clone size: -; CDR3 length: 14; V gene: TRBV11-2; J gene: TRBJ2-3; D gene: -; CDR3 protein: CASSLSLAADTQYF; CDR3 DNA: TGTGCCAGCAGCTTATCCCTAGCTGCAGATACGCAGTATTTT
clone size: few; CDR3 length: 14; V gene: TRBV18; J gene: TRBJ2-4; D gene: -; CDR3 protein: CASSPPQGKHIQYF; CDR3 DNA: TGTGCCAGCTCACCCCCCCAGGGTAAACACATTCAGTACTTC